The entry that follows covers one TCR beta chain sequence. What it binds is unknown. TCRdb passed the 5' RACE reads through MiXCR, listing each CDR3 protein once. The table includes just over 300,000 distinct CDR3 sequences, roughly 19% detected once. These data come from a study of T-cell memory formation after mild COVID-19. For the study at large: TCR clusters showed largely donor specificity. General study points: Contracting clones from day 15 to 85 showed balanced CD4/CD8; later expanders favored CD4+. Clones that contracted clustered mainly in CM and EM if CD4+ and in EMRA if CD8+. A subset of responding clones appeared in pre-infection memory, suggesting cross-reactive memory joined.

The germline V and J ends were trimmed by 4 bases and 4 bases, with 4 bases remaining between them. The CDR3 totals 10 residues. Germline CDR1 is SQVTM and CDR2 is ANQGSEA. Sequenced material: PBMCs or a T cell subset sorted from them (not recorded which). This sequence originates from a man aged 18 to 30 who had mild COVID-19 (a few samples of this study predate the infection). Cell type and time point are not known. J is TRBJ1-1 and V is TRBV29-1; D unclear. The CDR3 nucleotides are TGCAGCGTTGTGGTCACTGAAGCTTTCTTT. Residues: CSVVVTEAFF.